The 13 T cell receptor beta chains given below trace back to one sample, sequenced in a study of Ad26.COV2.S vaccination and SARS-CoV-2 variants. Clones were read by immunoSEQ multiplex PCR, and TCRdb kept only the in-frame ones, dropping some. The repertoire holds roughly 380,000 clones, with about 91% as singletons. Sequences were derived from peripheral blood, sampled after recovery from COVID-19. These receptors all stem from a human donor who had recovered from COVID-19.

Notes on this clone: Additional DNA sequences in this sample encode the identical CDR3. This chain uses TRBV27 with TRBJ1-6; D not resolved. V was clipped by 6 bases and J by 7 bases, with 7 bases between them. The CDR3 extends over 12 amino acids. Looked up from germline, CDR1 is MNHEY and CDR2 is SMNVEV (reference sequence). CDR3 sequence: CASSLTNSPLHF. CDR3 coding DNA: TGTGCCAGCAGCTTGACGAATTCACCCCTCCACTTT.

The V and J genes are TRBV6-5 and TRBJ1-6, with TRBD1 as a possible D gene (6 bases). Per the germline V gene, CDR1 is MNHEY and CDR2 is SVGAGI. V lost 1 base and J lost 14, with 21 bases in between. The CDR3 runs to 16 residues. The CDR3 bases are TGTGCCAGCAGTTACTGGATCAGGGGCACGGACGAAGCCCTCCACTTT. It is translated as CASSYWIRGTDEALHF.

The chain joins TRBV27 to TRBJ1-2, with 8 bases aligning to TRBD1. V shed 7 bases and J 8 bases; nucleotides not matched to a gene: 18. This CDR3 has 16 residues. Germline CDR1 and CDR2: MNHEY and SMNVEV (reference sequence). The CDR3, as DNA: TGTGCCAGCACTACTAGAAAGACACAGGGGGTGTGGGGCTACACCTTC. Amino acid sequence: CASTTRKTQGVWGYTF.

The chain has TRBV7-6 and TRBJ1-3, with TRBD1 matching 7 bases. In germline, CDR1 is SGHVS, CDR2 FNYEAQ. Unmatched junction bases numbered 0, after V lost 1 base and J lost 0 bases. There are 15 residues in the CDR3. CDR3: CASSLDRGSGNTIYF. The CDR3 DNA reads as TGTGCCAGCAGCTTAGACAGGGGCTCTGGAAACACCATATATTTT.

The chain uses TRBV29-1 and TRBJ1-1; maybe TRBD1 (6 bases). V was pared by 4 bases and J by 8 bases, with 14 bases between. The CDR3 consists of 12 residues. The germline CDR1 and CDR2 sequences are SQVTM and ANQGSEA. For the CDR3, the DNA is TGCAGCGTTGGAAACCTAGGGGGAGAAGCTTTCTTT. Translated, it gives CSVGNLGGEAFF.

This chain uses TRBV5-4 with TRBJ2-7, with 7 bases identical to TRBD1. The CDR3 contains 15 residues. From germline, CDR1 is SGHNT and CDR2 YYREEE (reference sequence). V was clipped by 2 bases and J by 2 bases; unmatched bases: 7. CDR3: CASSFWRQGPYEQYF. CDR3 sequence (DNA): TGTGCCAGCAGCTTCTGGCGACAGGGCCCCTACGAGCAGTACTTC.

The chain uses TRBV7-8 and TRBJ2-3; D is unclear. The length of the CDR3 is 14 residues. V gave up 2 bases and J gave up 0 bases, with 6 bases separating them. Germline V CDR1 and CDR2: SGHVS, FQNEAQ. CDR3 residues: CASSLTPSTDTQYF. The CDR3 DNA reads TGTGCCAGCAGCTTAACACCTAGCACAGATACGCAGTATTTT.

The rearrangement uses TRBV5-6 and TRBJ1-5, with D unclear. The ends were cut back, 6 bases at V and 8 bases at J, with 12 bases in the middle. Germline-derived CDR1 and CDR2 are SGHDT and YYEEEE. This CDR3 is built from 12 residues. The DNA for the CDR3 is TGTGCCAGCAATTATGGGCCTGAGCCCCAGCATTTT. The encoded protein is CASNYGPEPQHF.

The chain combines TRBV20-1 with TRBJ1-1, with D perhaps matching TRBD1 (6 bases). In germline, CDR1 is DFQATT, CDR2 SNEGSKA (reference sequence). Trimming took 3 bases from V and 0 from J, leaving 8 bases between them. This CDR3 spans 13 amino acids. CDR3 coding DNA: TGCAGTGCTAGTGCAGGGGTGAACACTGAAGCTTTCTTT. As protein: CSASAGVNTEAFF.

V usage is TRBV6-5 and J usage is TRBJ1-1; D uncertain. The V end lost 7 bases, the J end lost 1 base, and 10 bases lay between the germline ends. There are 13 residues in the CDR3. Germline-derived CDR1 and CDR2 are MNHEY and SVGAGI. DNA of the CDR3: TGTGCCAGCATAAGCGGAGGGAACACTGAAGCTTTCTTT. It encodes CASISGGNTEAFF.

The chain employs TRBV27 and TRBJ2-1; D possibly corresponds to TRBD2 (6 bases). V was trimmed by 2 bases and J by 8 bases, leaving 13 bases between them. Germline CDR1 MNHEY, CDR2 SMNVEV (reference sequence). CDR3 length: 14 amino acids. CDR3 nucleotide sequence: TGTGCCAGCAGTTTACTTCTAGCGATCGATGAGCAGTTCTTC. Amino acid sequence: CASSLLLAIDEQFF.

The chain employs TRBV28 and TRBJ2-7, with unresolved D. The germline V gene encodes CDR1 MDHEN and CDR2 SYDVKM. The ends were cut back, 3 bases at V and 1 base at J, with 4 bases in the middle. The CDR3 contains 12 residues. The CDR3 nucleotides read TGTGCCAGCAGTTTTAGTTCCTACGAGCAGTACTTC. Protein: CASSFSSYEQYF.

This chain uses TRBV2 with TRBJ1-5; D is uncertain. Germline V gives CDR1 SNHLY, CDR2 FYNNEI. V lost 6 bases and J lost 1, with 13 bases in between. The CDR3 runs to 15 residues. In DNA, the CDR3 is TGTGCCAGCAGCTTGTATGCGGTCAGCAATCAGCCCCAGCATTTT. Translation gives CASSLYAVSNQPQHF.